These 12 T cell receptor beta chains were all obtained from the same sample, sequenced in a study of T cell changes during pregnancy in multiple sclerosis. Sequencing used immunoSEQ multiplex PCR; TCRdb keeps in-frame clones, though not all of them. The sample gives about 99,000 clones, about 91% of which show up once; around 0.92% is in the top ten. The specimen was peripheral blood, collected after pregnancy. Receptors originate from a female donor with multiple sclerosis, enrolled in a pregnancy study.

This chain joins TRBV6-1 and TRBJ2-1; TRBD2 matches 9 bases. Germline V CDR1 and CDR2: MNHNS, SASEGT. The CDR3 consists of 19 residues. The V gene end was trimmed by 1 base and the J gene end by 0 bases; junction bases not matched to a gene: 10. The CDR3 DNA reads TGTGCCAGCAGTGAAGAGGCGGGAGGGCATCCGAGCTCCTACAATGAGCAGTTCTTC. Translation gives CASSEEAGGHPSSYNEQFF.

V gene TRBV2 combines with J gene TRBJ2-5, with a weak D call TRBD1 (6 bases). The CDR3 covers 15 residues. Trimming removed 7 bases at V and 5 bases at J, with 20 bases between. Germline V CDR1 and CDR2: SNHLY, FYNNEI. The CDR3 loop is CASKFLQGRKETQYF. CDR3 coding DNA: TGTGCCAGCAAATTTTTGCAGGGGCGAAAGGAGACCCAGTACTTC.

This rearrangement joins TRBV7-2 to TRBJ2-7, with 10 bases that match TRBD1. CDR3 size: 17 residues. J lost 1 base, V lost 1 base, and 7 bases had no gene match. Germline V lookup: CDR1 SGHTA, CDR2 FQGNSA. The CDR3 DNA reads TGTGCCAGCAGCTTAGTTGTATGGGACAGGGGTTCCTACGAGCAGTACTTC. Translation: CASSLVVWDRGSYEQYF.

The chain has TRBV2 and TRBJ1-1; a possible D gene is TRBD1 (6 bases). Trimming removed 11 bases from V and 6 bases from J, with 16 bases in between. CDR3 length: 12 residues. Per the germline V gene, CDR1 is SNHLY and CDR2 is FYNNEI. CDR3 in amino acids: CAFGGPEAEAFF. The CDR3 DNA sequence: TGTGCCTTCGGGGGGCCGGAGGCTGAAGCTTTCTTT.

CDR3 sequence: CASSGRRGPLSGNTIYF. The CDR3 DNA is TGTGCCAGCAGCGGCCGAAGGGGGCCACTCTCTGGAAACACCATATATTTT. The chain is built from TRBV7-9 and TRBJ1-3; 7 positions match TRBD1. There are 17 residues in the CDR3. Trimming at V came to 5 bases and at J to 0 bases, leaving 10 bases not matched to a gene. CDR1 is SEHNR, CDR2 FQNEAQ, per germline (reference sequence).

This chain connects TRBV19 to TRBJ1-5, with D possibly matching TRBD1 (5 bases). Germline assignment: CDR1 LNHDA and CDR2 SQIVND (reference sequence). The CDR3 has 15 amino acids. V lost 0 bases to trimming and J lost 7 bases, with 13 bases between them. CDR3 loop: CASSIDKGMGQPQHF. The DNA for the CDR3 is TGTGCCAGTAGTATAGATAAGGGGATGGGCCAGCCCCAGCATTTT.

This clone has a handful of counts. The chain recombines TRBV4-1 with TRBJ2-2; perhaps TRBD1 as D (6 bases). The CDR3 sequence is 18 residues long. Germline-derived CDR1 and CDR2 are MGHRA and YSYEKL. The V end was cut by 0 bases, the J end by 4 bases, with 18 bases between. This CDR3 reads CASSQEEQGSWFTGELFF. In nucleotides, the CDR3 is TGCGCCAGCAGCCAAGAAGAACAGGGAAGTTGGTTCACCGGGGAGCTGTTTTTT.

The chain links TRBV15 to TRBJ1-4; D possibly corresponds to TRBD1 (5 bases). CDR3 length: 17 amino acids. Deletions cut 4 bases from V and 0 bases from J, with 15 bases between. CDR1 and CDR2 (germline): LNHNV, YYDKDF (reference sequence). In nucleotides, the CDR3 is TGTGCCACCAGCACAGGGCCCCGAACGGCAACTAATGAAAAACTGTTTTTT. It encodes CATSTGPRTATNEKLFF.

The gene calls are TRBV9 and TRBJ2-2; 9 positions agree with TRBD2. Germline CDR1 is SGDLS and CDR2 is YYNGEE. This CDR3 has 15 amino acids. V lost 2 bases and J lost 4; bases outside the gene matches: 3. In DNA, the CDR3 is TGTGCCAGCAGCGTCAGGCGGGGGGGCACCGGGGAGCTGTTTTTT. Translating gives CASSVRRGGTGELFF.

The chain couples TRBV2 to TRBJ2-4; D is possibly TRBD2 (7 bases). V was pared by 0 bases and J by 3 bases, with 9 bases between. Germline CDR1 SNHLY, CDR2 FYNNEI. CDR3 length: 15 residues. The CDR3 sequence: CASSEAGGGKNIQYF. CDR3 coding DNA: TGTGCCAGCAGTGAAGCGGGAGGGGGCAAAAACATTCAGTACTTC.

This clone was recorded once. The chain carries TRBV18 and TRBJ2-7; 8 bases map to TRBD1. Germline assignment: CDR1 KGHSH and CDR2 LQKENI. Losses at the gene ends were 4 bases for V and 6 bases for J; bases not matched to a gene: 14. The length of the CDR3 is 16 residues. Here the CDR3 reads CASSLGVATGEGEQYF. The CDR3 region has the DNA TGTGCCAGCTCACTGGGTGTTGCGACAGGGGAAGGCGAGCAGTACTTC.

The chain has TRBV28 and TRBJ2-5; 7 bases match TRBD2. The V gene's germline CDR1 is MDHEN and CDR2 SYDVKM. The CDR3 covers 15 residues. The V gene end was trimmed by 3 bases and the J gene end by 4 bases; junction bases not matched to a gene: 8. The CDR3 is CASSLQGGVLETQYF. As DNA, the CDR3 is TGTGCCAGCAGTTTGCAGGGAGGGGTCCTAGAGACCCAGTACTTC.